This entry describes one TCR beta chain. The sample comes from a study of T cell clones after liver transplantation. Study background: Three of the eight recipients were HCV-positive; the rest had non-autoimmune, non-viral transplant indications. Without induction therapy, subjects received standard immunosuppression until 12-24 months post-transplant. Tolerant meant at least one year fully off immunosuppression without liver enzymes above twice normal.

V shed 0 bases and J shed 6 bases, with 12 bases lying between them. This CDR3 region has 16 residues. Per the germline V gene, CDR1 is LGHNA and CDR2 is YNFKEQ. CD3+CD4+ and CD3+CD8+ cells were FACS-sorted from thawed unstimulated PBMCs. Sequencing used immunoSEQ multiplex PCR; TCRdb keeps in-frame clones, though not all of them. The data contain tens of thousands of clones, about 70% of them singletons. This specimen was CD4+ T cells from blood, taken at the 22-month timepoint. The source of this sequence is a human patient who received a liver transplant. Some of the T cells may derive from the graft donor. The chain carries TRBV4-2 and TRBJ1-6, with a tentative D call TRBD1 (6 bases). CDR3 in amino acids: CASSQDQPGANSPLHF. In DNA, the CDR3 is TGTGCCAGCAGCCAAGATCAACCGGGGGCTAATTCACCCCTCCACTTT.